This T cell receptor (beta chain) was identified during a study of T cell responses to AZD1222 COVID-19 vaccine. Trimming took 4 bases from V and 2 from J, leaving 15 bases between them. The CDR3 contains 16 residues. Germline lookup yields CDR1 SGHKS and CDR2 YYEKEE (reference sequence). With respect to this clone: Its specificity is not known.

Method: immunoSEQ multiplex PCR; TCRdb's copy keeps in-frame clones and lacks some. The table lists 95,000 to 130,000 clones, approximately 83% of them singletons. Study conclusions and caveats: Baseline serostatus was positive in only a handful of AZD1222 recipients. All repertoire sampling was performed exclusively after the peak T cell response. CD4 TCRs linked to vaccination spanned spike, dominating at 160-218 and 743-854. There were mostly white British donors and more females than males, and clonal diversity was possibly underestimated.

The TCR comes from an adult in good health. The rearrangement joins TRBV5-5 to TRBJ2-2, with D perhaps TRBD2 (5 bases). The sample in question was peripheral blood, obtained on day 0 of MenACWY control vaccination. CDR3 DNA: TGTGCCAGCAGCCGTGATCCGGGAAGAAACACCGGGGAGCTGTTTTTT. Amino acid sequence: CASSRDPGRNTGELFF.